This T cell receptor beta chain was obtained from a study of blood T cells in healthy people across ages (dated by TCRdb to 2015 to 2017). As for the study more broadly: In model experiments, template switching captured about one uniquely barcoded TCR beta cDNA molecule for every two T cells. To track age-related changes in TCR beta repertoire diversity, the study relied on deep sequencing normalized with unique cDNA molecular identifiers. The donors were divided into four age groups: young (average about 15 years), middle-aged (roughly 40), aged (around 67) and long-lived (roughly 82). The study analyzed two additional independent replicas of 1 million unique cDNA reads from the same blood draw for two donors, one aged 18 to 29 and one aged 80 or older. General study outcomes and caveats: Because profiling used bulk unsorted PBMCs, naive and antigen-experienced compartments could not be compared conclusively. Compared with the aged group, the long-lived group had more naive CD4+ T cells, fewer expanded clones and increased TCR diversity, a pattern suggesting age selection. The CMV infection status of donors was not known, potentially confounding age-related changes in expanded clonotypes. Observed TCR beta diversity correlated strongly with the percentage of naive T cells measured by flow cytometry. As age increased, observed TCR beta diversity per million T cells dropped in a roughly linear way, and a significant reduction was already evident by age approximately 40. Estimates of total diversity from one million sequenced T cells were regarded as lower bounds and underestimates.

Donors were approximately 42 systemically healthy Caucasian individuals from Russia aged roughly 6 to 90 years. Approximately 9.7 milliliters of peripheral blood were drawn from each donor into EDTA-treated Vacutainer tubes. Ficoll-Paque density-gradient centrifugation was used to isolate PBMCs, with at least 6.5 million per sample. Total RNA was extracted from PBMCs with Trizol reagent, with at least 6 micrograms obtained per sample. Naive CD45RAhigh/CD27high T cell percentages were measured by flow cytometry on a PBMC aliquot from every donor. The CDR3 measures 16 amino acids from cysteine to phenylalanine. Only the CDR3 DNA is retained, 48 bases long and in frame from the first base. The germline V gene encodes CDR1 SQVTM and CDR2 ANQGSEA. Library generation was performed with 5' RACE. The listed sequencing device is Illumina HiSeq 2500. The second PCR ran for roughly 6 to 11 cycles and used a J-beta primer mix along with a sample-barcoded 5' primer. A unique molecular identifier was introduced onto each TCR beta cDNA molecule by a template-switch 5' adaptor carrying 12 random nucleotides. Each sample yielded at least 2.5 million CDR3-containing paired-end reads. First-strand cDNA was synthesized from all RNA with the Mint cDNA synthesis kit, primed by a TRBC-specific oligonucleotide. All cDNA was treated with uracil-DNA glycosylase and then went through a first 18-cycle PCR with the universal primers M1SS and BC2_uni_R. The paper's processing steps were these. Each sample was normalized by randomly selecting 1 million high-quality reads, each carrying a distinct molecular identifier. Reads with shared molecular identifiers were discarded instead of being binned into consensus sequences. MiTCR, with a Q25 quality threshold and the strictest error-elimination algorithm, was used for CDR3 identification, clonotype clustering and error correction. A nonparametric unseen species model using Euler transformation provided a lower-bound estimate of total TCR beta diversity. TCRdb took the public reads, trimmed them with fastp at Q25, ran MiXCR for clone calling and kept in-frame beta chains. Identical CDR3 proteins give one entry, which carries the most common genes and DNA. TCRdb, not the original authors, processed these V and J calls. The sample profile shows approximately 960,000 distinct CDR3 sequences; about 29% of them were found once. The ten largest clones capture roughly a tenth of the sample.

In the case of this clonotype: What this receptor recognizes is not known. A read error may account for a junction end that differs from germline.

These data were also reused for a study on T cells of mothers and their children. Drawing on the second study: Donors were nine systemically healthy Caucasian individuals: three mothers and their six children. cDNA synthesis used all of the extracted RNA, with approximately 1.4 ug of RNA in each 15 ul reaction. In the second PCR, the M1S primer added sample barcodes and 2-4 random nucleotides. More than 8 million TCR beta CDR3 reads were obtained from each mother, and about 3 million reads were obtained from each child. In both related and unrelated pairs, thymic selection shapes the output of TCR recombination in a similar way, with inherited differences having only a minor effect. Normalized repertoire overlap in related mother-child pairs was always slightly higher than in unrelated mother-child pairs, but the difference was never significant. No persistent microchimeric T cell clones were found, with a detection sensitivity of around 100 clones per million clonotypes. The study used deep NGS to compare TCR beta repertoires of mothers and children, seeking features distinguishing related mother-child pairs from unrelated individuals. The mean age was about 38 +/- 4 years for the mothers and roughly 11 +/- 4 years for the children. After adapter ligation was performed with NEBNext reagents, the libraries were sequenced on an Illumina HiSeq 2000 with 100+100 nt paired-end reads. To avoid cross-contamination, the mother libraries and the child libraries were prepared a month apart and sequenced in separate runs. Each donor had between roughly 500,000 and 2,100,000 distinct TCR beta clonotypes identified. Naive TCR beta clonotypes were estimated from low-frequency clonotypes matched to each donor's FACS-determined naive share, without sorting.

Source material: blood. This sequence originates from a woman aged 40 to 50 in good health. The chain is made from TRBV29-1 and TRBJ2-4, and TRBD2 matches 7 of the central bases. The CDR3 amino acid sequence is: CSVEIGGRLAKNIRYF. The nucleotides are TGCAGCGTTGAGATCGGGGGGAGACTAGCCAAAAACATTCGGTACTTC. With all but the CDR3 taken from the reference TRBV29-1 and TRBJ2-4 genes, the full variable domain is: SAVISQKPSRDICQRGTSLTIQCQVDSQVTMMFWYRQQPGQSLTLIATANQGSEATYESGFVIDKFPISRPNLTFSTLTVSNMSPEDSSIYLCSVEIGGRLAKNIRYFGAGTRLSVL.